A single sample is the source of the 10 T cell receptor beta chains below, sequenced in a study of read filtering for tumor transcriptome and immune sequencing. The library was built from around 380 ng RNA with molecular barcoded adaptors for alpha/delta and beta/gamma chains. TCRdb itself ran the reads through MiXCR, one entry per CDR3 protein. The sample lists around 130,000 distinct CDR3 sequences; about 13% were seen once. Input material: a population of CD138-negative cells sorted from bone marrow. Receptors were obtained from a donor over 35 with multiple myeloma.

This clonotype was observed many times. This rearrangement joins TRBV10-1 to TRBJ2-7, with unresolved D. Deletions cut 3 bases from V and 6 bases from J, with 18 bases between. Germline CDR1 is WNHNN and CDR2 is SYGVQD (reference sequence). The CDR3 consists of 15 residues. CDR3 region: CASSDHRLTDSEQYF. CDR3 DNA: TGCGCCAGCAGTGACCATCGACTCACGGATTCCGAGCAGTACTTC.

In this sample, this clonotype turned up a few times. An end of the junction differs from the germline gene, which may be a read error. This chain uses TRBV6-1 with TRBJ2-5; TRBD2 is a possible D gene (6 bases). Germline loops: CDR1 MNHNS, CDR2 SASEGT. The CDR3 sequence is 13 residues long. The CDR3 is CAGSELAGETQYF. CDR3 DNA sequence: TGTGCCGGCAGTGAACTAGCCGGGGAGACCCAGTACTTC.

This clonotype was seen many times. The chain recombines TRBV24-1 with TRBJ2-1; D uncertain. The CDR3 length is 14 residues. CDR1 is KGHDR, CDR2 SFDVKD, per germline. Trimming shortened V by 3 bases and J by 0 bases, and 5 bases separated the two germline ends. CDR3 loop: CATSDHSSYNEQFF. CDR3 bases: TGTGCCACCAGTGATCACAGCTCCTACAATGAGCAGTTCTTC.

The table lists this clonotype with many counts. The chain uses TRBV24-1 and TRBJ2-1, with D possibly matching TRBD1 (5 bases). V was shortened by 3 bases and J by 5 bases, with 16 bases between the two germline ends. CDR1 KGHDR and CDR2 SFDVKD come from the germline V gene. This CDR3 contains 16 residues. The CDR3, as DNA: TGTGCCACCAGTGATCACCCGCTGAGACAGAACAATGAGCAGTTCTTC. It is translated as CATSDHPLRQNNEQFF.

This clonotype was recorded many times. The chain couples TRBV4-1 to TRBJ2-3; 11 bases fit TRBD2. Trimming at V came to 3 bases and at J to 10 bases, leaving 12 bases not matched to a gene. Germline assignment: CDR1 MGHRA and CDR2 YSYEKL. The CDR3 extends over 16 amino acids. This CDR3 reads CASSHLSGRAFDPQYF. CDR3 bases: TGCGCCAGCAGCCATCTTAGCGGGAGGGCCTTTGACCCGCAGTATTTT.

This clonotype was recorded at least ten times. This chain joins TRBV27 and TRBJ1-1; 8 bases line up with TRBD1. The CDR3 has 15 residues. V lost 6 bases to trimming and J lost 2 bases; unmatched junction nucleotides: 8. From germline, CDR1 is MNHEY and CDR2 SMNVEV (reference sequence). The CDR3 nucleotides read TGTGCCAGCAGAGTTACAGGGGGGCCAAACACTGAAGCTTTCTTT. Its translation is CASRVTGGPNTEAFF.

This clonotype was recorded many times. The chain uses TRBV3-1 and TRBJ2-7; the D is unclear. Trimming cost V 0 bases and J 12 bases, with 9 bases left between them. The CDR3 spans 11 residues. From germline, CDR1 is LGHDT and CDR2 YNNKEL (reference sequence). The CDR3 region has the DNA TGTGCCAGCAGCCAAGACGCGGCGCTGTACTTC. It specifies CASSQDAALYF.

The chain carries TRBV20-1 and TRBJ1-5; 7 bases align to TRBD1. CDR1 is DFQATT and CDR2 is SNEGSKA in the germline V gene (reference sequence). V gave up 4 bases and J gave up 3 bases; unmatched junction bases: 6. This CDR3 has 14 amino acids. CDR3 sequence (DNA): TGCAGTGCTAAGAGACAGGGCAACAATCAGCCCCAGCATTTT. This codes for CSAKRQGNNQPQHF.

A note on this clonotype: A read error may explain this, as a much larger clone is one base away. The V call is TRBV20-1, the J call TRBJ2-1; TRBD2 matches at 12 bases. Germline CDR1 is DFQATT and CDR2 is SNEGSKA (reference sequence). This CDR3 is 17 amino acids long. This CDR3 is CSAPGLAGSRSYNERFF. The CDR3 DNA is TGCAGTGCGCCGGGACTAGCGGGCTCGCGCTCCTACAATGAGCGGTTCTTC.

Ten or more counts support this clonotype. The chain recombines TRBV7-9 with TRBJ2-3, with 8 bases matching TRBD2. The junction had 12 bases not matched to a gene; V was cut back by 2 bases and J by 5 bases. The CDR3 loop spans 17 amino acids. Per germline, CDR1 SEHNR and CDR2 FQNEAQ (reference sequence). The CDR3 sequence is CASSLRVGRAGGDTQYF. DNA of the CDR3: TGTGCCAGCAGCTTAAGGGTCGGGAGGGCCGGTGGAGATACGCAGTATTTT.